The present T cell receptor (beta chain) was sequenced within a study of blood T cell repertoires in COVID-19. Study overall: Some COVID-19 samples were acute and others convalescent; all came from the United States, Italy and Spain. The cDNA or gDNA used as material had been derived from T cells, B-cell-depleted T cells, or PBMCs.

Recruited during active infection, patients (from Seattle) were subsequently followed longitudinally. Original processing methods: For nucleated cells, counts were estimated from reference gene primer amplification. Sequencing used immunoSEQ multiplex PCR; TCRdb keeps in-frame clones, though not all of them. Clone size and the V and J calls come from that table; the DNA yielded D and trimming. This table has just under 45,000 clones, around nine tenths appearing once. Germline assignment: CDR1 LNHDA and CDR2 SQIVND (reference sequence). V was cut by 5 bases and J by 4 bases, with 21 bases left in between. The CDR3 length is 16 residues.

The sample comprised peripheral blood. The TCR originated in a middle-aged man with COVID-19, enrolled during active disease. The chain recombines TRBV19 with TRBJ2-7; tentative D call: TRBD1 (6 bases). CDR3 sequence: CASSFKGHEPFYEQYF. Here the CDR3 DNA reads TGTGCCAGTAGTTTTAAGGGACACGAGCCTTTTTACGAGCAGTACTTC.